These 25 T cell receptor beta chains originate from one sample sequenced in a study of T cell repertoires in cytomegalovirus infection. TCRdb independently ran MiXCR on the reads; one entry per CDR3 protein. The data contain about 310,000 distinct CDR3 sequences, roughly a sixth of them seen just once; the ten biggest clones take up about 11%. The source material was PBMCs. The receptors here all came from a human donor in good health (CMV status not recorded). Some clones in this sample may be carry-over from other donors' samples.

This clonotype has a handful of counts. The rearrangement links TRBV5-6 to TRBJ1-5; D is unclear. Germline V lookup: CDR1 SGHDT, CDR2 YYEEEE. V was pared by 4 bases and J by 7 bases, with 12 bases between. The CDR3 loop spans 13 amino acids. The CDR3 region is CASSDNVGQPQHF. The CDR3 coding sequence is TGTGCCAGCAGCGACAACGTCGGACAGCCCCAGCATTTT.

This clonotype was found a few times. This sequence joins TRBV19 and TRBJ2-7; D is perhaps TRBD1 (6 bases). The V gene lost 6 bases and the J gene lost 2 bases, with 14 bases spanning the gap. CDR3 size: 14 residues. Germline assignment: CDR1 LNHDA and CDR2 SQIVND (reference sequence). DNA for the CDR3: TGTGCCAGTAGCTACCTAGGGGGAGCCTACGAGCAGTACTTC. This codes for CASSYLGGAYEQYF.

This clonotype was counted many times. The chain uses TRBV7-6 and TRBJ1-2; TRBD1 aligns across 7 bases. CDR3 length: 15 amino acids. The germline gives CDR1 SGHVS, CDR2 FNYEAQ. With 5 bases clipped from V and 4 bases from J, the junction kept 10 bases outside the gene matches. The CDR3 loop is CASSLRQGGSYGYTF. In nucleotides, the CDR3 is TGTGCCAGCAGCCTTCGACAGGGCGGGTCCTATGGCTACACCTTC.

In this sample, this clonotype turned up many times. CDR3 loop: CASSLGPSGGVGTDTQYF. The CDR3 nucleotides read TGTGCCAGCAGCTTAGGCCCTAGCGGGGGGGTGGGCACAGATACGCAGTATTTT. V is TRBV7-2 and J is TRBJ2-3, with 12 positions matching TRBD2. Germline V gives CDR1 SGHTA, CDR2 FQGNSA. With 1 base clipped from V and 1 base from J, the junction kept 6 bases outside the gene matches. The CDR3 extends over 18 amino acids.

This clonotype was seen only a few times. The chain carries TRBV20-1 and TRBJ1-1; 7 bases are shared with TRBD1. The germline CDR1 and CDR2 sequences are DFQATT and SNEGSKA (reference sequence). The CDR3 covers 14 residues. This CDR3 reads CRAAGQTMNTEAFF. Here the CDR3 DNA reads TGCAGGGCGGCGGGACAGACCATGAACACTGAAGCTTTCTTT.

This clonotype was observed once. The V call is TRBV20-1, the J call TRBJ1-2; the match to TRBD1 covers 7 bases. The ends lost 6 bases at V and 8 bases at J; junction bases unmatched: 30. This CDR3 region has 19 residues. CDR1 and CDR2 (germline): DFQATT, SNEGSKA (reference sequence). Here the CDR3 reads CSATPSPGHTAGGWKGYTF. CDR3 in DNA: TGCAGTGCCACTCCAAGTCCGGGACACACAGCAGGGGGTTGGAAGGGCTACACCTTC.

The chain links TRBV20-1 to TRBJ2-7, with TRBD1 as a possible D gene (5 bases). The CDR3 length is 13 residues. V dropped 6 bases and J dropped 3 bases, with 15 bases sitting between them. Germline CDR1 DFQATT, CDR2 SNEGSKA (reference sequence). The CDR3 loop reads CSAAFDSGYEQYF. The CDR3 nucleotides are TGCAGTGCCGCCTTCGACAGTGGCTACGAGCAGTACTTC.

Comments on this clonotype: A clone one base away is much larger, so this may be a read error. The rearrangement uses TRBV7-6 and TRBJ2-7; 9 bases match TRBD1. The CDR3 loop spans 15 amino acids. Per germline, CDR1 SGHVS and CDR2 FNYEAQ. The CDR3 DNA follows: TGTGTCAGCAGCTCCCCCGGGACAGGGAGCTACGAGCAGTACTTC. Protein: CVSSSPGTGSYEQYF.

The chain has TRBV20-1 and TRBJ2-3; TRBD2 matches at 16 bases. Germline CDR1 DFQATT, CDR2 SNEGSKA (reference sequence). V lost 6 bases to trimming and J lost 8 bases; unmatched junction nucleotides: 8. The CDR3 extends over 15 amino acids. The CDR3 region has the DNA TGCAGTGCGGAGGGACTAGCGGGGGGGCCCGTTACGCAGTATTTT. The encoded protein is CSAEGLAGGPVTQYF.

This sequence joins TRBV6-6 and TRBJ1-1; D gene unclear. V gave up 0 bases and J gave up 5 bases, with 10 bases separating them. Germline values: CDR1 MNHNY, CDR2 SVGAGI (reference sequence). CDR3 length: 14 amino acids. The CDR3 bases are TGTGCCAGCAGTTACTCAGTGTCCTGGACTGAAGCTTTCTTT. This sequence encodes CASSYSVSWTEAFF.

This clonotype was recorded a few times. V is TRBV11-1 and J is TRBJ2-3; 7 nucleotides align to TRBD1. This CDR3 is built from 13 residues. The germline V gene encodes CDR1 SGHAT and CDR2 FQDESV (reference sequence). V lost 4 bases to trimming and J lost 6 bases; unmatched junction nucleotides: 4. CDR3 DNA: TGTGCCAGCAGCTCATTACAGGGGGATACGCAGTATTTT. It codes for CASSSLQGDTQYF.

There are many counts of this clonotype. The V and J genes are TRBV12-3 or TRBV12-4 and TRBJ1-1; D is ambiguous. Trimming took 3 bases from V and 0 from J, leaving 5 bases between them. The CDR3 runs to 13 residues. CDR3 residues: CASSFLLNTEAFF. CDR3 DNA sequence: TGTGCCAGCAGTTTTCTCCTGAACACTGAAGCTTTCTTT.

This clonotype has a count of ten or more. The genes are TRBV7-3 and TRBJ2-5; the match to TRBD2 covers 7 bases. Germline CDR1 is SGHTA and CDR2 is FQGTGA. The CDR3 spans 15 residues. The trim removed 1 base at V and 5 bases at J, leaving 7 bases unmatched. CDR3 DNA sequence: TGTGCCAGCAGCTTAAACGGGTTGGGGGGGGAGACCCAGTACTTC. This codes for CASSLNGLGGETQYF.

The J gene is TRBJ2-3, the V gene TRBV2; D remains unclear. In germline, CDR1 is SNHLY, CDR2 FYNNEI. The CDR3 has 16 residues. Trimming removed 1 base at V and 2 bases at J, with 13 bases between. The CDR3 region is CASSEGHMAPTDTQYF. CDR3 coding DNA: TGTGCCAGCAGTGAAGGACATATGGCCCCCACAGATACGCAGTATTTT.

This clonotype has ten or more counts. This chain joins TRBV7-2 and TRBJ2-3; D perhaps matches TRBD2 (5 bases). The CDR3 length is 15 residues. The germline V gene has CDR1 SGHTA and CDR2 FQGNSA. V was pared by 1 base and J by 6 bases, with 14 bases between. CDR3 residues: CASSLGGRASDTQYF. Here the CDR3 DNA reads TGTGCCAGCAGCTTAGGCGGGCGGGCGTCGGATACGCAGTATTTT.

This clonotype was observed a few times. This rearrangement joins TRBV7-4 to TRBJ1-5; a possible D gene is TRBD1 (6 bases). Trimming removed 2 bases at V and 5 bases at J, with 16 bases between. The CDR3 runs 16 residues. CDR1 and CDR2 (germline): SGHVT, SQSDAQ. The CDR3 region is CASSLSGGASDQPQHF. CDR3 in DNA: TGTGCCAGCAGCTTATCTGGGGGGGCATCGGATCAGCCCCAGCATTTT.

This clonotype was recorded a few times. The chain couples TRBV6-2 or TRBV6-3 to TRBJ2-3, with TRBD2 matching 12 bases. Germline CDR1 reads MNHEY; CDR2 reads SVGEGT. The V gene end was trimmed by 5 bases and the J gene end by 2 bases; junction bases not matched to a gene: 14. There are 19 residues in the CDR3. The CDR3 here is CASSPGTSGPLDYTDTQYF. In nucleotides, the CDR3 is TGTGCCAGCAGTCCTGGGACTAGCGGGCCTCTAGATTACACAGATACGCAGTATTTT.

This clonotype was counted at least ten times. The DNA for the CDR3 is TGTGCCAGCAGCTTAGGGCTAGTAAACACCGGGGAGCTGTTTTTT. It specifies CASSLGLVNTGELFF. The J gene is TRBJ2-2, the V gene TRBV7-8; no reliable D call. Germline V gives CDR1 SGHVS, CDR2 FQNEAQ. V was clipped by 1 base and J by 2 bases, with 8 bases between them. The length of the CDR3 is 15 residues.

At least ten counts were recorded for this clonotype. The genes are TRBV7-2 and TRBJ1-1; D is perhaps TRBD1 (5 bases). The germline V gene has CDR1 SGHTA and CDR2 FQGNSA. This CDR3 is 13 amino acids long. Trimming removed 11 bases from V and 0 bases from J, with 13 bases in between. The CDR3 spells CAGRQSVNTEAFF. The CDR3 DNA is TGTGCCGGAAGACAGTCCGTGAACACTGAAGCTTTCTTT.

This clonotype was detected only a few times. This chain connects TRBV6-5 to TRBJ1-3, with 7 nucleotides matching TRBD1. Germline V gene lookup returns CDR1 MNHEY and CDR2 SVGAGI. J lost 3 bases, V lost 5 bases, and 7 bases had no gene match. The CDR3 sequence is 15 residues long. The chain's CDR3 is CASSQTQGVGNTIYF. Here the CDR3 DNA reads TGTGCCAGCAGTCAGACCCAGGGGGTTGGAAACACCATATATTTT.

The chain recombines TRBV10-3 with TRBJ2-3; 7 bases are a match to TRBD1. V lost 8 bases to trimming and J lost 5 bases; unmatched junction nucleotides: 4. The CDR3 contains 12 residues. Germline V CDR1 and CDR2: ENHRY, SYGVKD. CDR3 sequence (DNA): TGTGCCATCGCCGGGGACAGAGATACGCAGTATTTT. Protein: CAIAGDRDTQYF.

This clonotype was recorded many times. V and J are TRBV4-1 and TRBJ1-5; 9 bases fit TRBD1. Germline V gene data show CDR1 as MGHRA and CDR2 as YSYEKL. Trimming at V came to 2 bases and at J to 5 bases, leaving 10 bases not matched to a gene. This CDR3 has 17 residues. The CDR3 DNA follows: TGCGCCAGCAGCCAATTTGCCGACAGGGGGGGGGATCAGCCCCAGCATTTT. It is translated as CASSQFADRGGDQPQHF.

This clonotype was seen ten or more times. The chain has TRBV7-2 and TRBJ2-7; 10 nucleotides align to TRBD1. There are 17 residues in the CDR3. Germline V gene lookup returns CDR1 SGHTA and CDR2 FQGNSA. After removal of 1 base from V and 6 bases from J, the junction contained 12 bases not matched to a gene. Here the CDR3 reads CASSLEPVTGGGFEQYF. CDR3 nucleotides: TGTGCCAGCAGCTTAGAGCCGGTGACAGGGGGCGGCTTCGAGCAGTACTTC.

The V call is TRBV2, the J call TRBJ2-4; TRBD1 agrees at 7 bases. CDR1 is SNHLY, CDR2 FYNNEI, per germline. Germline trimming cut 10 bases from V and 2 bases from J; bases unmatched to any gene: 8. The CDR3 runs to 14 residues. The CDR3 loop is CATKGQLTKNIQYF. CDR3 in DNA: TGTGCCACCAAGGGACAGCTAACCAAAAACATTCAGTACTTC.

This clonotype was counted only a few times. V is TRBV19 and J is TRBJ1-6; 7 bases agree with TRBD1. The J segment lost 8 bases and the V segment lost 6 bases, leaving 16 bases of the junction unmatched. The CDR3 extends over 17 amino acids. In germline, CDR1 is LNHDA, CDR2 SQIVND (reference sequence). The CDR3: CASRTKGAGSGDSPLHF. CDR3 nucleotides: TGTGCCAGTAGAACAAAGGGGGCAGGTTCCGGGGATTCACCCCTCCACTTT.